This T cell receptor (beta chain) was retrieved from a study of blood T cell repertoires in COVID-19. Assay: immunoSEQ multiplex PCR; the TCRdb copy retains only in-frame clones and omits some. The sample holds a few hundred thousand clones, about 87% seen once. Participant ages covered about 18 to 89 years across 20 to 30 US areas. Self-reported history from a screening survey and questionnaire set each donor's cohort. Germline assignment: CDR1 GTSNPN and CDR2 SVGIG (reference sequence). The CDR3 spans 14 residues. V gave up 3 bases and J gave up 8 bases; unmatched junction bases: 7. The TCR sequence derives from a woman aged 45 to 65 who had recovered from COVID-19. V and J are TRBV30 and TRBJ1-4; 9 positions match TRBD1. Sequenced input: PBMCs or T cells enriched from blood (not recorded which). The CDR3 DNA reads as TGTGCCTGGAGCCGGGACAGGGAAGGAGAAAAACTGTTTTTT. Its translation: CAWSRDREGEKLFF.